This is a list of T cell receptor beta chains from one sample in a study of blood T cell repertoires in COVID-19. Clones were sequenced by immunoSEQ multiplex PCR, and TCRdb holds only the in-frame ones, with some missing. The sample shows hundreds of thousands of clones, roughly 85% of them seen only once. The sample comprised peripheral blood. These TCRs come from a woman aged 25 to 39 with active or convalescent COVID-19. CDR3s leave out the opening cysteine and the closing phenylalanine or tryptophan. Each record gives: CDR3 length, V gene, J gene, clone size, CDR3 protein. Clone size is not always given. Where it is, it says once, few, many or a class for expanded clones.

len: 14; v_gene: TRBV11-1; j_gene: TRBJ1-1; abundance: -; CDR3aa: ASFRDGGQSVTEAF
len: 18; v_gene: TRBV7-7; j_gene: TRBJ2-3; abundance: -; CDR3aa: ASSLKAGPSGPPSTDTQY
len: 12; v_gene: TRBV5-1; j_gene: TRBJ1-5; abundance: -; CDR3aa: ASSPWTGSQPQH
len: 13; v_gene: TRBV5-5; j_gene: TRBJ1-4; abundance: -; CDR3aa: ASSLAPGVREKLF
len: 12; v_gene: TRBV27; j_gene: TRBJ1-1; abundance: once; CDR3aa: ASRGGGGETEAF
len: 12; v_gene: TRBV6-5; j_gene: TRBJ2-7; abundance: -; CDR3aa: ASSYGQGAYEQY
len: 13; v_gene: TRBV2; j_gene: TRBJ2-5; abundance: -; CDR3aa: ASRGLAGAPGTQY
len: 12; v_gene: TRBV6-5; j_gene: TRBJ2-3; abundance: -; CDR3aa: ASRTGRTTDTQY
len: 11; v_gene: TRBV12-3/TRBV12-4; j_gene: TRBJ2-1; abundance: -; CDR3aa: ASSRGDRVEQF
len: 11; v_gene: TRBV30; j_gene: TRBJ1-1; abundance: few; CDR3aa: AWTPGGWTEAF
len: 11; v_gene: TRBV10-3; j_gene: TRBJ1-1; abundance: -; CDR3aa: AIRRTENTEAF
len: 14; v_gene: TRBV5-1; j_gene: TRBJ2-1; abundance: few; CDR3aa: ASSYTSGDSYNEQF
len: 14; v_gene: TRBV4-1; j_gene: TRBJ1-1; abundance: few; CDR3aa: ASSQDRGVSWVEAF
len: 14; v_gene: TRBV19; j_gene: TRBJ2-3; abundance: -; CDR3aa: ASSKTSGSSRDTQY
len: 12; v_gene: TRBV10-3; j_gene: TRBJ1-4; abundance: -; CDR3aa: AISDSSGGEKLF
len: 17; v_gene: TRBV19; j_gene: TRBJ1-3; abundance: -; CDR3aa: ASTSLTIIQESSGNTIY
len: 14; v_gene: TRBV6-5; j_gene: TRBJ2-5; abundance: -; CDR3aa: ASSYTEYRGLETQY
len: 13; v_gene: TRBV27; j_gene: TRBJ2-3; abundance: -; CDR3aa: ASSISGTWRDTQY
len: 14; v_gene: TRBV4-1; j_gene: TRBJ2-7; abundance: -; CDR3aa: ASSQDIARGVGEQY
len: 11; v_gene: TRBV27; j_gene: TRBJ1-1; abundance: -; CDR3aa: ASSPQGPIEAF
len: 14; v_gene: TRBV6-6; j_gene: TRBJ1-3; abundance: -; CDR3aa: ASKPGTSFSGNTIY
len: 11; v_gene: TRBV5-4; j_gene: TRBJ1-2; abundance: -; CDR3aa: ASSGGQFYGYT
len: 12; v_gene: TRBV11-2; j_gene: TRBJ2-3; abundance: -; CDR3aa: ASSRWSGADTQY
len: 15; v_gene: TRBV5-6; j_gene: TRBJ1-6; abundance: -; CDR3aa: ASSLADREPYNSPLH
len: 12; v_gene: TRBV6-1; j_gene: TRBJ1-6; abundance: -; CDR3aa: ASSDLDRVSPLH
len: 14; v_gene: TRBV5-1; j_gene: TRBJ1-2; abundance: -; CDR3aa: ASSLGTGGMDYGYT
len: 16; v_gene: TRBV10-3; j_gene: TRBJ2-6; abundance: -; CDR3aa: AITGTGQGAAGANVLT
len: 15; v_gene: TRBV7-9; j_gene: TRBJ2-3; abundance: once; CDR3aa: ASSLAGGKIGTDTQY
len: 13; v_gene: TRBV25-1; j_gene: TRBJ2-1; abundance: -; CDR3aa: ASSPGLAVYNEQF
len: 12; v_gene: TRBV7-6; j_gene: TRBJ2-1; abundance: -; CDR3aa: ASSLWGGDNEQF
len: 11; v_gene: TRBV27; j_gene: TRBJ2-2; abundance: -; CDR3aa: ASSSPRGGELF
len: 12; v_gene: TRBV10-3; j_gene: TRBJ2-3; abundance: -; CDR3aa: AISEVGAEDTQY
len: 14; v_gene: TRBV30; j_gene: TRBJ2-7; abundance: -; CDR3aa: AWSVRRGAHPYEQY
len: 12; v_gene: TRBV9; j_gene: TRBJ2-5; abundance: -; CDR3aa: ASSAGTNQETQY
len: 11; v_gene: TRBV6-5; j_gene: TRBJ1-2; abundance: -; CDR3aa: ASTRDSNYGYT
len: 12; v_gene: TRBV6-6; j_gene: TRBJ1-3; abundance: -; CDR3aa: ASGQANSGNTIY
len: 13; v_gene: TRBV30; j_gene: TRBJ2-3; abundance: -; CDR3aa: AWSAGTGGADTQY
len: 15; v_gene: TRBV6-1; j_gene: TRBJ2-5; abundance: -; CDR3aa: ASSEALGGGVTETQY